Shown below are 15 T cell receptor beta chains from a single sample sequenced in a study of PD-1 blockade in classical Hodgkin lymphoma. Each patient experienced a relapse that followed autologous stem cell transplantation, and brentuximab vedotin exposure varied. Assay used: immunoSEQ multiplex PCR; TCRdb lists only in-frame clones, some missing. The data contain about 110,000 clones, roughly nine tenths of them seen just once; the ten biggest clones take up 15% to 20%. This specimen was peripheral blood mononuclear cells (PBMCs), taken before the second cycle of nivolumab. The receptors derive from a human donor with classical Hodgkin lymphoma.

V usage is TRBV29-1 and J usage is TRBJ2-1; 8 bases map to TRBD1. The germline CDR1 and CDR2 sequences are SQVTM and ANQGSEA. V trimming: 3 bases; J trimming: 4 bases; junction bases outside the gene matches: 5. The CDR3 is 14 amino acids. CDR3 bases: TGCAGCGTTGAGGGCAGGGGGCCTTACAATGAGCAGTTCTTC. Translation: CSVEGRGPYNEQFF.

The genes are TRBV6-5 and TRBJ1-1; 7 positions agree with TRBD1. Trimming at V came to 6 bases and at J to 7 bases, leaving 14 bases not matched to a gene. The CDR3 totals 15 residues. Germline V gives CDR1 MNHEY, CDR2 SVGAGI. Here the CDR3 DNA reads TGTGCCAGCAGCATCGGGACAGTCTTTGAAGATGAAGCTTTCTTT. This translates into CASSIGTVFEDEAFF.

The CDR3 spells CASSTTGSNQPQHF. Here the CDR3 DNA reads TGTGCCAGTAGTACCACAGGTAGCAATCAGCCCCAGCATTTT. V and J are TRBV19 and TRBJ1-5; tentatively, D is TRBD1 (5 bases). The CDR3 runs 14 residues. V lost 4 bases and J lost 0, with 7 bases in between. Germline V gives CDR1 LNHDA, CDR2 SQIVND (reference sequence).

V gene TRBV5-4 combines with J gene TRBJ1-2, with 7 nucleotides matching TRBD1. The CDR3 consists of 13 residues. The V segment lost 4 bases and the J segment 4 bases; nucleotides outside the gene matches: 4. Germline V gene lookup returns CDR1 SGHNT and CDR2 YYREEE (reference sequence). The CDR3 DNA is TGTGCCAGCAGCCAGGGACAGATCTATGGCTACACCTTC. Its translation: CASSQGQIYGYTF.

This chain joins TRBV28 and TRBJ2-7, with D perhaps TRBD1 or TRBD2 (5 bases each). Trimming cost V 8 bases and J 4 bases, with 24 bases left between them. The length of the CDR3 is 16 residues. Germline CDR1 is MDHEN and CDR2 is SYDVKM. DNA of the CDR3: TGTGCCAGCCCAACTCGACAGTGGGGAGAGCCTTACGAGCAGTACTTC. This codes for CASPTRQWGEPYEQYF.

The chain links TRBV5-8 to TRBJ1-2; D perhaps matches TRBD1 (5 bases). The germline V and J ends were trimmed by 3 bases and 8 bases, with 11 bases remaining between them. The CDR3 consists of 12 residues. Germline V gene sequence: CDR1 SGHTS, CDR2 YDEGEE. This CDR3 reads CASSSSGFGYTF. The CDR3 DNA follows: TGTGCCAGCAGCTCCTCAGGGTTCGGCTACACCTTC.

The DNA for the CDR3 is TGTGCCTGGAGTTCGCTACAGGGGAGGACTGAAGCTTTCTTT. This sequence encodes CAWSSLQGRTEAFF. The chain couples TRBV30 to TRBJ1-1; 7 nucleotides align to TRBD1. J was trimmed by 5 bases and V by 2 bases; bases with no gene match: 8. Germline-derived CDR1 and CDR2 are GTSNPN and SVGIG (reference sequence). The CDR3 is made up of 14 amino acids.

V gene TRBV18 combines with J gene TRBJ2-7; tentatively, D is TRBD2 (5 bases). CDR1 is KGHSH, CDR2 LQKENI, per germline. This CDR3 spans 13 amino acids. Deletions cut 0 bases from V and 4 bases from J, with 7 bases between. The DNA for the CDR3 is TGTGCCAGCTCACCACCAGAGCGGTACGAGCAGTACTTC. Its translation is CASSPPERYEQYF.

The rearrangement joins TRBV5-1 to TRBJ2-7; tentatively, D is TRBD1 (6 bases). The CDR3 has 16 amino acids. V shed 5 bases and J shed 0 bases, with 18 bases lying between them. Germline V gene lookup returns CDR1 SGHRS and CDR2 YFSETQ. The CDR3 protein is CASRLRGQSYSYEQYF. CDR3 bases: TGCGCCAGCAGGCTACGCGGACAGAGCTACTCCTACGAGCAGTACTTC.

This sequence joins TRBV6-5 and TRBJ2-7; D call uncertain. Per germline, CDR1 MNHEY and CDR2 SVGAGI. The CDR3 has 12 residues. V dropped 2 bases and J dropped 6 bases, with 8 bases sitting between them. CDR3 sequence reads: CASSYPPLEQYF. In nucleotides, the CDR3 is TGTGCCAGCAGTTACCCACCCCTCGAGCAGTACTTC.

This chain connects TRBV28 to TRBJ1-1; 7 positions match TRBD1. The CDR3 covers 13 residues. V was pared by 8 bases and J by 2 bases, with 5 bases of the junction left unmatched. From germline, CDR1 is MDHEN and CDR2 SYDVKM. The CDR3 nucleotides read TGTGCCAGCTATAGACAGGGAAACACTGAAGCTTTCTTT. It is translated as CASYRQGNTEAFF.

The chain combines TRBV6-6 with TRBJ2-4; tentative D call: TRBD1 (6 bases). V shed 5 bases and J shed 4 bases, with 9 bases lying between them. The germline V gene has CDR1 MNHNY and CDR2 SVGAGI (reference sequence). This CDR3 region has 13 residues. CDR3 nucleotide sequence: TGTGCCAGCAGTGACGGACAGAAAAACATTCAGTACTTC. Translation gives CASSDGQKNIQYF.

V usage is TRBV18 and J usage is TRBJ2-5; 8 bases map to TRBD2. The trim removed 2 bases at V and 5 bases at J, leaving 10 bases unmatched. Germline values: CDR1 KGHSH, CDR2 LQKENI. CDR3 size: 16 residues. CDR3 sequence: CASSPSSGGIGETQYF. Written as DNA, the CDR3 is TGTGCCAGCTCACCATCGTCGGGAGGGATTGGGGAGACCCAGTACTTC.

This chain joins TRBV20-1 and TRBJ2-7; D is unresolved. The germline V gene encodes CDR1 DFQATT and CDR2 SNEGSKA (reference sequence). The CDR3 is made up of 11 amino acids. Trimming removed 6 bases at V and 6 bases at J, with 12 bases between. The CDR3 region is CSALTILEQYF. CDR3 coding DNA: TGCAGTGCCCTTACTATTCTCGAGCAGTACTTC.

The chain couples TRBV19 to TRBJ1-2, with no clear D. The CDR3 totals 14 residues. Deletions cut 4 bases from V and 4 bases from J, with 13 bases between. Germline CDR1 LNHDA, CDR2 SQIVND (reference sequence). In nucleotides, the CDR3 is TGTGCCAGTAGTAGGGAGACGACCTCCTATGGCTACACCTTC. Translation gives CASSRETTSYGYTF.